This TCR beta chain was documented in a study of T cells in Graves' hyperthyroidism and ophthalmopathy. Overall study context: Initial diagnosis, before any treatment, was when peripheral blood was collected. Study-level findings and limits: Among thyroid clonotypes expanded above 0.001, most also appeared in blood.

Amplified regions were TCR beta CDR3 sequences from RNA transcripts. The HTBI set primed first-round TCR CDR3 RT-PCR. One entry per CDR3 protein, called by TCRdb with MiXCR from the multiplex PCR reads. The data contain around 340,000 distinct CDR3 sequences, roughly 15% of them singletons. The diagnostic basis comprised clinical symptoms, serum thyroxine and TRAb, thyroid ultrasound and orbital computed tomography. A roughly 9.3 ml volume of fresh peripheral blood provided the PBMCs. On this clonotype itself: The target antigen is unknown.

The length of the CDR3 is 16 residues. V gave up 1 base and J gave up 4 bases; unmatched junction bases: 7. CDR1 and CDR2 from the germline V gene are SGHTA and FQGTGA. The sample taken for sequencing was blood. This sequence originates from a man aged 25 to 40 with Graves' hyperthyroidism. The chain employs TRBV7-3 and TRBJ2-1, with 7 bases fitting TRBD2. The CDR3 coding sequence is TGTGCCAGCAGCTTAAGGGGGGGGGGACCATACAATGAGCAGTTCTTC. Amino acids: CASSLRGGGPYNEQFF.